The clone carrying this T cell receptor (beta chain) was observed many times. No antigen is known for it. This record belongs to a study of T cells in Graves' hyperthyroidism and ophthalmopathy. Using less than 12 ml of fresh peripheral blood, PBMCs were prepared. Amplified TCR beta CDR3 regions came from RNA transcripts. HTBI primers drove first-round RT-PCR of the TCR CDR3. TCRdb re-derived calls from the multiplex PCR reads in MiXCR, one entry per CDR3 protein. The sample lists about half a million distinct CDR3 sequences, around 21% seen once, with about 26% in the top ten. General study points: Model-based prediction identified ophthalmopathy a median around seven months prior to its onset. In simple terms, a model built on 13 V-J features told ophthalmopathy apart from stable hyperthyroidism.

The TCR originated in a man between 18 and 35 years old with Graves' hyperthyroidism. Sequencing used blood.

The CDR3 region has the DNA TGCAGCGTAGGATCCCAGGGTCTCATGAACACTGAAGCTTTCTTT. Residues: CSVGSQGLMNTEAFF. The chain recombines TRBV29-1 with TRBJ1-1; D is perhaps TRBD1 (5 bases). Germline values: CDR1 SQVTM, CDR2 ANQGSEA. The CDR3 is 15 amino acids. V lost 6 bases and J 0 bases, leaving 17 bases between the germline ends. The whole variable domain, filled in from reference TRBV29-1 and TRBJ1-1, reads SAVISQKPSRDICQRGTSLTIQCQVDSQVTMMFWYRQQPGQSLTLIATANQGSEATYESGFVIDKFPISRPNLTFSTLTVSNMSPEDSSIYLCSVGSQGLMNTEAFFGQGTRLTVV.